This TCR beta chain originates from a study of cytomegalovirus exposure and HLA in healthy donors. There are 17 residues in the CDR3. J was trimmed by 4 bases and V by 1 base; bases with no gene match: 8. Per germline, CDR1 SEHNR and CDR2 FQNEAQ (reference sequence). Primers for the PCR totalled 60 Vbeta and 13 Jbeta. Here immunoSEQ multiplex PCR was the method, and the copy in TCRdb shows in-frame clones only, minus some. The table shows roughly 200,000 clones, with approximately 80% occurring only once. This chain connects TRBV7-9 to TRBJ2-1; TRBD2 matches 9 bases. Source material: PBMCs. The sequence came from a female donor in good health and CMV-seronegative. CDR3 protein: CASSLGGGGAIYNEQFF. As DNA, the CDR3 is TGTGCCAGCAGCTTAGGAGGCGGGGGGGCGATTTACAATGAGCAGTTCTTC.